The T cell receptor (beta chain) under discussion was sequenced for a study of shared clonotypes between healthy human individuals. Points on this clone: The same CDR3 can be traced to other DNA sequences in this sample.

The naive CD8 fraction comprised CD45RO-negative cells positively selected for CCR7 and excluded terminally differentiated effector memory CD45RA+ cells. Researchers divided each subset's genomic DNA evenly across several immunoSEQ plates. TCRdb's table, derived via immunoSEQ multiplex PCR, lists solely in-frame clones and lacks some. The sample shows 630,000 or so clones, 95% to 98% of them seen only once. CDR1 is MGHDK and CDR2 is SYGVNS in the germline V gene. Trimming left V 1 base short and J 2 bases short, with 0 bases between. The CDR3 sequence is 11 residues long. This sequence was found in a man aged 30 to 39 in good health. This chain uses TRBV25-1 with TRBJ2-7; D gene uncertain. Sequencing was done on a sample of naive CD8+ T cells sorted from blood. The CDR3 DNA reads as TGTGCCAGCAGTGAATCCTACGAGCAGTACTTC. The encoded protein is CASSESYEQYF.